Presented here are 27 T cell receptor beta chains from one specimen sequenced in a study of blood T cell repertoires in COVID-19. Profiled with immunoSEQ multiplex PCR; TCRdb holds only in-frame clones, not every one. The repertoire holds about 46,000 clones, with approximately 85% as singletons. Sequenced input: peripheral blood. The receptors were sampled from a woman older than 75 with COVID-19, enrolled during active disease.

Comment on this clone: Different DNA sequences within this sample yield the same CDR3. The V call is TRBV18, the J call TRBJ1-5; TRBD1 agrees at 7 bases. The CDR3 is 14 residues long. V trimming: 3 bases; J trimming: 4 bases; junction bases outside the gene matches: 3. The germline V gene encodes CDR1 KGHSH and CDR2 LQKENI. CDR3 DNA sequence: TGTGCCAGCTCACCGGCAGGGGGAAATCAGCCCCAGCATTTT. Its protein product is CASSPAGGNQPQHF.

The CDR3 reads CASSFFSETRSGNTIYF. The CDR3 DNA reads as TGTGCCAGCAGCTTCTTCAGTGAAACCCGCTCTGGAAACACCATATATTTT. The rearrangement links TRBV5-6 to TRBJ1-3, with D unclear. From germline, CDR1 is SGHDT and CDR2 YYEEEE. The ends were cut back, 2 bases at V and 0 bases at J, with 15 bases in the middle. The CDR3 contains 17 residues.

The chain links TRBV6-6 to TRBJ2-7, with 10 bases lining up with TRBD2. The V segment lost 4 bases and the J segment 0 bases; nucleotides outside the gene matches: 3. There are 15 residues in the CDR3. Germline assignment: CDR1 MNHNY and CDR2 SVGAGI (reference sequence). The chain's CDR3 is CASSFLAGDSYEQYF. The CDR3 DNA sequence: TGTGCCAGCAGTTTCCTAGCGGGGGACTCCTACGAGCAGTACTTC.

This chain connects TRBV2 to TRBJ1-4, with 10 bases that match TRBD1. V was clipped by 8 bases and J by 8 bases; unmatched bases: 5. CDR1 and CDR2 (germline): SNHLY, FYNNEI. CDR3 length: 13 amino acids. The CDR3 nucleotides are TGTGCCAGCCGGACAGGGGGAACGGAAAAACTGTTTTTT. It yields the protein CASRTGGTEKLFF.

This sequence joins TRBV5-1 and TRBJ2-5, with 8 nucleotides matching TRBD2. This CDR3 is 15 amino acids long. Trimming removed 7 bases from V and 4 bases from J; junction bases left unmatched: 12. The germline CDR1 and CDR2 sequences are SGHRS and YFSETQ. The CDR3 here is CASGQSSGGGETQYF. CDR3 nucleotide sequence: TGCGCCAGCGGACAATCGAGCGGGGGAGGAGAGACCCAGTACTTC.

This clone was picked up a small number of times. The rearrangement joins TRBV24-1 to TRBJ2-1; 8 nucleotides match TRBD2. The CDR3 spans 16 residues. Germline CDR1 reads KGHDR; CDR2 reads SFDVKD. The V segment lost 4 bases and the J segment 7 bases; nucleotides outside the gene matches: 11. CDR3: CATSDAAAGAVNEQFF. CDR3 bases: TGTGCCACCAGTGACGCAGCAGCGGGGGCGGTAAATGAGCAGTTCTTC.

This chain joins TRBV16 and TRBJ1-3; maybe TRBD1 (5 bases). Trimming took off 3 bases at V and 0 bases at J, with 21 bases between the two ends. The CDR3 length is 19 residues. The germline V gene encodes CDR1 KGHSY and CDR2 FQNENV. The CDR3 loop reads CASSQPNPRGNPSGNTIYF. The CDR3 region has the DNA TGTGCCAGCAGCCAGCCCAATCCTAGGGGAAACCCCTCTGGAAACACCATATATTTT.

The rearrangement links TRBV14 to TRBJ2-5; tentative D call: TRBD2 (5 bases). There are 17 residues in the CDR3. The germline CDR1 and CDR2 sequences are SGHDN and FVKESK. V lost 0 bases to trimming and J lost 1 base, with 15 bases between them. Here the CDR3 reads CASSQDLPGFRQETQYF. The CDR3 DNA is TGTGCCAGCAGCCAAGACCTCCCGGGGTTCCGCCAAGAGACCCAGTACTTC.

The rearrangement uses TRBV27 and TRBJ2-1; D is possibly TRBD2 (5 bases). This CDR3 has 13 residues. Trimming took 0 bases from V and 9 from J, leaving 9 bases between them. In germline, CDR1 is MNHEY, CDR2 SMNVEV (reference sequence). The chain's CDR3 is CASSLSGSLEQFF. The CDR3 nucleotides are TGTGCCAGCAGTTTATCGGGGAGCCTTGAGCAGTTCTTC.

CDR3 sequence reads: CASSQDRIEYSEAFF. CDR3 nucleotide sequence: TGTGCCAGCAGCCAAGATAGGATAGAATACAGCGAAGCTTTCTTT. The genes are TRBV14 and TRBJ1-1; no firm D call. Trimming left V 0 bases short and J 8 bases short, with 16 bases between. The germline CDR1 and CDR2 sequences are SGHDN and FVKESK. The CDR3 has 15 residues.

Details on this clone: Other nucleotide sequences in the sample specify the same CDR3. This chain connects TRBV9 to TRBJ1-3; D is ambiguous. The germline gives CDR1 SGDLS, CDR2 YYNGEE. Trimming took 3 bases from V and 0 from J, leaving 7 bases between them. The CDR3 runs to 14 residues. The CDR3 reads CASSAEGSGNTIYF. CDR3 DNA sequence: TGTGCCAGCAGCGCCGAGGGCTCTGGAAACACCATATATTTT.

Details on this clone: Other nucleotide sequences in the sample specify the same CDR3. The chain links TRBV7-2 to TRBJ1-5; D remains ambiguous. There are 14 residues in the CDR3. Trimming cost V 1 base and J 2 bases, with 6 bases left between them. From germline, CDR1 is SGHTA and CDR2 FQGNSA. CDR3 sequence: CASSLDRGNQPQHF. Here the CDR3 DNA reads TGTGCCAGCAGCTTAGACCGGGGCAATCAGCCCCAGCATTTT.

This CDR3 is CASGLSLSLFAGSEAFF. In nucleotides, the CDR3 is TGTGCTAGTGGTTTGTCCCTTTCCCTGTTTGCAGGATCTGAAGCTTTCTTT. This chain connects TRBV12-5 to TRBJ1-1; D gene unclear. V shed 2 bases and J shed 6 bases, with 22 bases lying between them. The CDR3 is 17 residues long. The germline V gene encodes CDR1 LGHNT and CDR2 FRNRAP.

The chain recombines TRBV11-2 with TRBJ2-6, with D unclear. The V gene lost 3 bases and the J gene lost 2 bases, with 11 bases spanning the gap. Germline values: CDR1 SGHAT, CDR2 FQNNGV. The CDR3 extends over 16 amino acids. The CDR3 DNA sequence: TGTGCCAGCAGCTTGGGCCCATTCACTGGGGCCAACGTCCTGACTTTC. This sequence encodes CASSLGPFTGANVLTF.

The rearrangement joins TRBV5-5 to TRBJ1-2, with 11 bases lining up with TRBD1. V dropped 0 bases and J dropped 5; count of bases not matched to a gene: 6. The CDR3 runs 16 residues. The V gene's germline CDR1 is SGHKS and CDR2 YYEKEE (reference sequence). The CDR3: CASSLVGTGGLYGYTF. CDR3 sequence (DNA): TGTGCCAGCAGCTTGGTTGGGACAGGGGGATTATATGGCTACACCTTC.

This clone was counted a single time. The DNA for the CDR3 is TGTGCCACCAGTGATTTCCTGTATGAGCAGTTCTTC. Translated: CATSDFLYEQFF. The genes are TRBV24-1 and TRBJ2-1; D gene unclear. The germline gives CDR1 KGHDR, CDR2 SFDVKD. Trimming took 1 base from V and 8 from J, leaving 5 bases between them. The CDR3 runs to 12 residues.

The CDR3 DNA reads TGTGCCACCAGCGGCGGGACCGACCCCCGGGATACGCAGTATTTT. Its protein product is CATSGGTDPRDTQYF. This chain links TRBV15 with TRBJ2-3, with D perhaps matching TRBD2 (6 bases). The germline gives CDR1 LNHNV, CDR2 YYDKDF (reference sequence). The CDR3 extends over 15 amino acids. V dropped 5 bases and J dropped 6 bases, with 18 bases sitting between them.

CDR3 bases: TGTGCCAGCAGCTTAGGGCGCGGGTCATACACCGGGGAGCTGTTTTTT. This encodes CASSLGRGSYTGELFF. This chain uses TRBV13 with TRBJ2-2, with a possible D match to TRBD2 (5 bases). Germline V gene lookup returns CDR1 PRHDT and CDR2 FYEKMQ (reference sequence). The CDR3 covers 16 residues. V was cut by 0 bases and J by 3 bases, with 11 bases left in between.

The V gene is TRBV6-1, the J gene TRBJ1-4; no firm D call. The CDR3 is made up of 16 amino acids. V shed 0 bases and J shed 6 bases, with 14 bases lying between them. Germline CDR1 is MNHNS and CDR2 is SASEGT. The DNA of the CDR3 is TGTGCCAGCAGTGAAGCGGATCCGGGGAAAGATGAAAAACTGTTTTTT. Protein sequence: CASSEADPGKDEKLFF.

This sequence joins TRBV5-1 and TRBJ1-1; the D gene is possibly TRBD1 (6 bases). Germline V gene sequence: CDR1 SGHRS, CDR2 YFSETQ. This CDR3 is built from 15 residues. V shed 4 bases and J shed 1 base, with 14 bases lying between them. CDR3 protein: CASSIRTERNTEAFF. The CDR3 bases are TGCGCCAGCAGCATACGGACAGAGCGGAACACTGAAGCTTTCTTT.

The chain employs TRBV27 and TRBJ2-7, with D perhaps TRBD1 (5 bases). From germline, CDR1 is MNHEY and CDR2 SMNVEV (reference sequence). The V and J ends lost 5 bases and 3 bases respectively, with 14 bases between them. This CDR3 spans 14 amino acids. CDR3 in DNA: TGTGCCAGCAGTCCGTCGTACAGGAACTACGAGCAGTACTTC. It translates to CASSPSYRNYEQYF.

This chain joins TRBV20-1 and TRBJ2-3, with TRBD1 as a possible D gene (6 bases). There are 14 residues in the CDR3. Trimming took 3 bases from V and 6 from J, leaving 16 bases between them. Germline CDR1 reads DFQATT; CDR2 reads SNEGSKA (reference sequence). The chain's CDR3 is CSASGPGRGDTQYF. The CDR3 nucleotides are TGCAGTGCTAGTGGGCCCGGTAGGGGGGATACGCAGTATTTT.

The V call is TRBV6-6, the J call TRBJ2-2; 7 bases are shared with TRBD2. Germline CDR1 reads MNHNY; CDR2 reads SVGAGI (reference sequence). The CDR3 covers 14 residues. CDR3 protein: CASAGHLNTGELFF. The CDR3 DNA is TGTGCTTCAGCGGGGCACCTTAACACCGGGGAGCTGTTTTTT.

The V call is TRBV28, the J call TRBJ2-1, with TRBD2 matching over 10 bases. From germline, CDR1 is MDHEN and CDR2 SYDVKM. This CDR3 spans 16 amino acids. Trimming at V came to 7 bases and at J to 4 bases, leaving 10 bases not matched to a gene. The CDR3 DNA sequence: TGTGCCAGCATCGATGCCGGGACTAGCGTTTACAATGAGCAGTTCTTC. Translated, it gives CASIDAGTSVYNEQFF.

This sequence joins TRBV2 and TRBJ1-4; a possible D gene is TRBD1 (6 bases). The CDR3 covers 15 residues. Germline lookup yields CDR1 SNHLY and CDR2 FYNNEI. V lost 6 bases and J lost 0, with 11 bases in between. This CDR3 is CASRVNRATNEKLFF. CDR3 nucleotide sequence: TGTGCCAGCAGGGTGAACAGGGCAACTAATGAAAAACTGTTTTTT. Filled out from reference TRBV2 and TRBJ1-4, the complete variable domain reads EPEVTQTPSHQVTQMGQEVILRCVPISNHLYFYWYRQILGQKVEFLVSFYNNEISEKSEIFDDQFSVERPDGSNFTLKIRSTKLEDSAMYFCASRVNRATNEKLFFGSGTQLSVL.

This rearrangement joins TRBV24-1 to TRBJ2-2; 8 bases match TRBD1. Trimming at V came to 4 bases and at J to 1 base, leaving 4 bases not matched to a gene. Germline-derived CDR1 and CDR2 are KGHDR and SFDVKD. This CDR3 is 16 amino acids long. The CDR3 DNA reads as TGTGCCACCAGTGACTCCGGACAGGGGAACACCGGGGAGCTGTTTTTT. This translates into CATSDSGQGNTGELFF.

The chain couples TRBV5-1 to TRBJ2-7, with D possibly TRBD2 on 5 matching bases. This CDR3 contains 13 residues. V was trimmed by 4 bases and J by 2 bases, leaving 10 bases between them. Germline lookup yields CDR1 SGHRS and CDR2 YFSETQ. CDR3: CASSPDGAYEQYF. In DNA, the CDR3 is TGCGCCAGCAGCCCGGACGGGGCCTACGAGCAGTACTTC.